A single TCR beta chain is shown here with its context. The antigen is unknown. Researchers amplified the TCR beta CDR3 regions from RNA transcripts. First-round RT-PCR with HTBI primers amplified the TCR CDR3 region. TCRdb redid the calling of the multiplex PCR reads with MiXCR, one entry per CDR3 protein. The table has around 400,000 distinct CDR3 sequences, 13% seen once. The data originate from a study of T cells in Graves' hyperthyroidism and ophthalmopathy. CDR1 is MNHEY, CDR2 SMNVEV, per germline (reference sequence). This CDR3 contains 13 residues. Trimming stripped 6 bases from V and 10 bases from J, with 16 bases between. Findings and caveats of the study: Blood also carried most thyroid clonotypes expanded above 0.001.

Graves' hyperthyroidism showing no ophthalmopathy progression within 18 months was considered stable. Aged 18 to 65, the patients had hyperthyroidism that was newly diagnosed and had lasted under 2 months. The diagnostic basis comprised clinical symptoms, serum thyroxine and TRAb, thyroid ultrasound and orbital computed tomography. The J gene is TRBJ2-1, the V gene TRBV27; no firm D call. This clonotype was obtained from a woman aged 18-29 years with Graves' hyperthyroidism. The source material was blood. The CDR3 bases are TGTGCCAGCAGCCCAAACCCCTCTTGGGAGCAGTTCTTC. It is translated as CASSPNPSWEQFF.